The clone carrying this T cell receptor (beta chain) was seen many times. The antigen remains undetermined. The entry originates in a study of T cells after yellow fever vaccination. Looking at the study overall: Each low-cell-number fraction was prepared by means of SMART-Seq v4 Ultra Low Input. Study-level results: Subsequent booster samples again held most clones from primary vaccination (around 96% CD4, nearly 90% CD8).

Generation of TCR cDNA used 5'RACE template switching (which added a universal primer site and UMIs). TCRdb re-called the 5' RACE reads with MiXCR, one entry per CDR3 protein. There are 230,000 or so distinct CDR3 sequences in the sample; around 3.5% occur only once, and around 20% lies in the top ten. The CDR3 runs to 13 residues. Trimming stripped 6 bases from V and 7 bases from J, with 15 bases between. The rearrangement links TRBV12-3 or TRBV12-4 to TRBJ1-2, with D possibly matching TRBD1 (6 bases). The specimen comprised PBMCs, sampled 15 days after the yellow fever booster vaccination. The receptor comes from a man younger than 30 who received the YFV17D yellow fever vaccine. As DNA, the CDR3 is TGTGCCAGCAGCTTTTCTACAGGGAGTGGCTACACCTTC. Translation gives CASSFSTGSGYTF.